Listed below are T cell receptor beta chains from one sample, sequenced in a study of blood T cell repertoires in COVID-19. TCRdb keeps only in-frame clones here, not all; method: immunoSEQ multiplex PCR. Of approximately 97,000 clones detected, around 73% appear once; the ten largest clones hold 9.8%. The sample taken for sequencing was peripheral blood. The receptor set was obtained from a man in his sixties with active or convalescent COVID-19. Each CDR3 is given with its conserved first and last residue. D genes are given only for firm matches. The listing skips clone size in some rows; elsewhere it reads once, few, many or a size class.

CASTPKAGNTQYF,TGTGCCAGCACCCCAAAAGCGGGGAATACGCAGTATTTT,13,TRBD2,TRBV3-1/TRBV3-2,TRBJ2-3,-
CASSRRGTGGTEAFF,TGTGCCAGCAGTCGGAGGGGGACAGGGGGTACTGAAGCTTTCTTT,15,TRBD1,TRBV28,TRBJ1-1,-
CASSRDNRITEAFF,TGCGCCAGCTCCCGGGACAACAGAATCACTGAAGCTTTCTTT,14,-,TRBV5-1,TRBJ1-1,-
CASSPSTGMNTEAFF,TGTGCCAGCAGCCCCTCGACAGGGATGAACACTGAAGCTTTCTTT,15,TRBD1,TRBV7-8,TRBJ1-1,-
CASSPQGAGGSDTQYF,TGTGCCAGCAGCCCCCAGGGAGCGGGTGGTTCAGATACGCAGTATTTT,16,-,TRBV9,TRBJ2-3,-
CASSQDGRSYEQYF,TGTGCCAGCAGCCAAGATGGGAGGAGTTACGAGCAGTACTTC,14,-,TRBV4-2,TRBJ2-7,-
CAWSKGRYYGYTF,TGTGCCTGGAGTAAGGGGCGATACTATGGCTACACCTTC,13,-,TRBV30,TRBJ1-2,few
CASSQVQGSNSPLHF,TGCGCCAGCAGCCAAGTACAGGGGAGTAATTCACCCCTCCACTTT,15,TRBD1,TRBV4-1,TRBJ1-6,few
CASSEAGAIWGSNQPQHF,TGTGCCAGCAGTGAAGCGGGGGCGATCTGGGGTAGCAATCAGCCCCAGCATTTT,18,-,TRBV6-1,TRBJ1-5,-
CASSNPGGIRNYGYTF,TGCGCCAGCAGCAACCCAGGGGGCATACGTAACTATGGCTACACCTTC,16,TRBD1,TRBV5-1,TRBJ1-2,-
CASRLTGDATDTQYF,TGCGCCAGTAGGTTGACAGGGGACGCGACAGATACGCAGTATTTT,15,TRBD1,TRBV4-1,TRBJ2-3,-
CASSQGGGSNQPQHF,TGTGCCAGCAGCCAAGGGGGAGGGAGCAATCAGCCCCAGCATTTT,15,-,TRBV7-2,TRBJ1-5,-
CATSDSGRAYNEQFF,TGTGCCACCAGTGATTCCGGGAGGGCATACAATGAGCAGTTCTTC,15,TRBD2,TRBV24-1,TRBJ2-1,-
CASSQPLAGPTQYGYTF,TGTGCCAGTAGTCAGCCCTTGGCAGGGCCGACCCAATATGGCTACACCTTC,17,-,TRBV19,TRBJ1-2,-
CASSIRTGASYEQYF,TGTGCCAGTAGTATTCGGACAGGGGCGTCCTACGAGCAGTACTTC,15,TRBD1,TRBV19,TRBJ2-7,once
CASTQGSSPDTQYF,TGTGCCAGCACTCAGGGGTCTAGCCCAGATACGCAGTATTTT,14,-,TRBV28,TRBJ2-3,-
CASSFRSTGFDQQFF,TGTGCCAGCAGCTTCCGGTCGACAGGATTCGACCAGCAGTTCTTC,15,-,TRBV21-1,TRBJ2-1,-
CASTIVGAGASNEQFF,TGTGCCAGCACCATCGTGGGGGCGGGGGCGTCCAATGAGCAGTTCTTC,16,-,TRBV7-9,TRBJ2-1,-
CASSRGLAGGRASDTQYF,TGTGCCAGTAGCCGGGGGCTAGCGGGAGGGCGCGCCTCGGATACGCAGTATTTT,18,TRBD2,TRBV19,TRBJ2-3,-
CASSLPPGEGRSTDTQYF,TGTGCCAGCAGCTTACCGCCCGGGGAGGGCCGAAGCACAGATACGCAGTATTTT,18,TRBD2,TRBV7-3,TRBJ2-3,-
CASAGGRYEQFF,TGTGCCAGCGCAGGGGGCAGGTATGAGCAGTTCTTC,12,TRBD1,TRBV2,TRBJ2-1,-
CASSFSRGETQYF,TGTGCCAGCAGCTTCTCCAGAGGAGAGACCCAGTACTTC,13,-,TRBV7-2,TRBJ2-5,-
CASSPHGTSQETQYF,TGTGCCAGCAGCCCCCATGGGACATCACAAGAGACCCAGTACTTC,15,-,TRBV7-9,TRBJ2-5,few
CASSPPSGSYEQYF,TGTGCCAGCTCACCTCCCTCGGGATCCTACGAGCAGTACTTC,14,-,TRBV18,TRBJ2-7,-
CASGERGKETQYF,TGTGCCAGCGGTGAAAGGGGCAAAGAGACCCAGTACTTC,13,-,TRBV5-4,TRBJ2-5,once
CASSWGQGRNSPLHF,TGTGCCAGCAGCTGGGGACAGGGGAGGAATTCACCCCTCCACTTT,15,TRBD1,TRBV7-2,TRBJ1-6,-
CASTPLIDSDNYGYTF,TGTGCCAGTACCCCGCTCATAGACAGCGACAACTATGGCTACACCTTC,16,-,TRBV19,TRBJ1-2,-
CAWNTYYGYTF,TGTGCCTGGAATACATACTATGGCTACACCTTC,11,-,TRBV30,TRBJ1-2,-
CAISESGQPQHF,TGTGCCATCAGTGAGTCCGGTCAGCCCCAGCATTTT,12,-,TRBV10-3,TRBJ1-5,-
CASSLGQGRLGETQYF,TGTGCCAGCAGTTTAGGTCAGGGAAGGTTAGGAGAGACCCAGTACTTC,16,-,TRBV28,TRBJ2-5,-
CASSQLDSRYEQYF,TGTGCCAGCAGCCAACTCGACAGTCGCTACGAGCAGTACTTC,14,-,TRBV3-1/TRBV3-2,TRBJ2-7,-